Sequencing of this T cell receptor beta chain was carried out in a study of blood T cells in healthy people across ages. The wider study: For every two T cells, template switching captured about one barcoded beta molecule.

A second 7 to 11 cycle PCR used barcoded and J-beta primers. Every sample produced at least 2.5 million CDR3-containing paired-end reads. Each CDR3 protein gets one entry after TCRdb re-called the 5' RACE reads with MiXCR. The table has around 650,000 distinct CDR3 sequences, less than 40% seen once. For every donor, a draw yielded around 10 milliliters of peripheral blood. This clonotype has only a few counts. The receptor was isolated from a woman over 75 in good health. The sequenced material came from blood.

Here the CDR3 reads CASIPPLSTSGANVLTF. CDR3 DNA sequence: TGTGCCAGCATCCCCCCCCTCTCAACCTCTGGGGCCAACGTCCTGACTTTC. The V gene is TRBV21-1, the J gene TRBJ2-6; the table calls TRBD1, which could not be checked here. TRBV21-1 corresponds to a pseudogene. There are 17 residues in the CDR3.